These 15 T cell receptor beta chains originate from one sample sequenced in a study of T cells in Graves' hyperthyroidism and ophthalmopathy. RNA transcripts provided the source from which TCR beta CDR3 regions were amplified. First-round RT-PCR of the TCR CDR3 relied on the HTBI primer set. MiXCR was run by TCRdb on the multiplex PCR reads, yielding one entry per CDR3 protein. The table lists roughly 400,000 distinct CDR3 sequences, around 16% of them singletons. The sequencing sample was made of blood. These receptors came from a woman between 18 and 30 years old with Graves' hyperthyroidism that later progressed to Graves' ophthalmopathy.

This clonotype was seen ten or more times. This chain links TRBV5-1 with TRBJ2-3; TRBD2 matches at 8 bases. The CDR3 consists of 14 residues. V lost 2 bases, J lost 2 bases, and 1 base stayed unmatched. CDR1 is SGHRS, CDR2 YFSETQ, per germline. DNA of the CDR3: TGCGCCAGCAGCTTCGGGAGGGCCACAGATACGCAGTATTTT. This encodes CASSFGRATDTQYF.

Ten or more counts support this clonotype. The chain links TRBV27 to TRBJ2-2; 9 nucleotides match TRBD1. The germline gives CDR1 MNHEY, CDR2 SMNVEV (reference sequence). The CDR3 is made up of 15 amino acids. Trimming at V came to 8 bases and at J to 5 bases, leaving 9 bases not matched to a gene. CDR3: CASGGGTGWTGELFF. The CDR3 coding sequence is TGTGCCAGCGGGGGTGGGACAGGGTGGACCGGGGAGCTGTTTTTT.

V usage is TRBV19 and J usage is TRBJ2-1; the match to TRBD2 covers 7 bases. The CDR3 is made up of 15 amino acids. With V trimmed by 3 bases and J by 5 bases, 7 bases remained unmatched. Germline V gene lookup returns CDR1 LNHDA and CDR2 SQIVND (reference sequence). CDR3 in amino acids: CASSMALAENNEQFF. The CDR3 DNA reads TGTGCCAGTAGTATGGCTCTAGCGGAAAACAATGAGCAGTTCTTC.

The chain uses TRBV28 and TRBJ1-5, with D perhaps matching TRBD1 (5 bases). V lost 2 bases and J lost 7, with 27 bases in between. The CDR3 length is 19 residues. Looked up from germline, CDR1 is MDHEN and CDR2 is SYDVKM. The CDR3, as DNA: TGTGCCAGCAGTTTAATTATTGGCCCGCTAATCAGGGAGGGCCAGCCCCAGCATTTT. It translates to CASSLIIGPLIREGQPQHF.

This clonotype appeared many times. The rearrangement joins TRBV29-1 to TRBJ2-5; no firm D call. Germline V gives CDR1 SQVTM, CDR2 ANQGSEA. Trimming took 4 bases from V and 5 from J, leaving 11 bases between them. CDR3 length: 12 residues. The CDR3: CSVVPSVETQYF. DNA of the CDR3: TGCAGCGTTGTCCCGAGCGTGGAGACCCAGTACTTC.

The CDR3 bases are TGTGCTAGTGGTCTCGACGCCTACAATGAGCAGTTCTTC. It is translated as CASGLDAYNEQFF. The chain uses TRBV12-5 and TRBJ2-1; unclear D gene. The CDR3 totals 13 residues. CDR1 and CDR2 (germline): LGHNT, FRNRAP. V dropped 5 bases and J dropped 2 bases, with 7 bases sitting between them.

This clonotype was picked up one time. V usage is TRBV20-1 and J usage is TRBJ2-6; D is unresolved. Germline CDR1 reads DFQATT; CDR2 reads SNEGSKA (reference sequence). The V end was cut by 4 bases, the J end by 1 base, with 14 bases between. The CDR3 is made up of 16 amino acids. The CDR3 DNA follows: TGCAGTGCTAAGGTGGAAGGCGGTTCTGGGGCCAACGTCCTGACTTTC. Encoded protein: CSAKVEGGSGANVLTF.

This clonotype was seen at least ten times. J is TRBJ1-2 and V is TRBV9; 7 bases align to TRBD1. The junction had 11 bases not matched to a gene; V was cut back by 0 bases and J by 6 bases. Germline V gene data show CDR1 as SGDLS and CDR2 as YYNGEE. This CDR3 region has 16 residues. The CDR3 protein is CASSVEWGGQTDGYTF. The CDR3 nucleotides read TGTGCCAGCAGCGTAGAGTGGGGGGGACAGACTGATGGCTACACCTTC.

This clonotype was seen repeatedly, ten times or more. The rearrangement uses TRBV6-1 and TRBJ1-4; D is ambiguous. Trimming cost V 7 bases and J 1 base, with 4 bases left between them. The germline CDR1 and CDR2 sequences are MNHNS and SASEGT. This CDR3 has 12 residues. In DNA, the CDR3 is TGTGCCAGCACGGTAACTAATGAAAAACTGTTTTTT. Translating it yields CASTVTNEKLFF.

This clonotype occurred many times. The V and J genes are TRBV20-1 and TRBJ2-7; no clear D. The CDR3 runs 14 residues. V lost 1 base, J lost 2 bases, and 12 bases lay in between. Germline V gene sequence: CDR1 DFQATT, CDR2 SNEGSKA (reference sequence). The CDR3 protein is CSARVGKSTYEQYF. CDR3 sequence (DNA): TGCAGTGCTAGAGTAGGGAAATCCACCTACGAGCAGTACTTC.

There are a few counts of this clonotype. A read error may be the cause here, since a much bigger clone is one base away. As DNA, the CDR3 is TGTGCCAGCAGCCAAGTTCTCAGCAGGGGGCAGCACATTCAGTACTTC. Protein product: CASSQVLSRGQHIQYF. The V gene is TRBV3-1, the J gene TRBJ2-4; 8 bases are shared with TRBD1. This CDR3 region has 16 residues. Trimming took 1 base from V and 8 from J; bases not matched to a gene: 10. Germline V gene lookup returns CDR1 LGHDT and CDR2 YNNKEL (reference sequence).

This clonotype was observed at least ten times. V gene TRBV11-2 combines with J gene TRBJ2-7; a weak D match, TRBD1 (5 bases). Trimming cost V 3 bases and J 6 bases, with 9 bases left between them. Germline CDR1 and CDR2: SGHAT and FQNNGV. This CDR3 has 12 amino acids. The CDR3 region is CASSLGLIEQYF. The CDR3 DNA reads as TGTGCCAGCAGCTTGGGGCTCATCGAGCAGTACTTC.

The sample holds many counts of this clonotype. The rearrangement uses TRBV28 and TRBJ2-7; no reliable D call. CDR1 is MDHEN and CDR2 is SYDVKM in the germline V gene. CDR3 length: 14 amino acids. The germline V and J ends were trimmed by 5 bases and 4 bases, with 15 bases remaining between them. Here the CDR3 reads CASSLPGIPYEQYF. The CDR3 DNA is TGTGCCAGCAGTCTACCTGGCATTCCATACGAGCAGTACTTC.

As concerns this clonotype: One junction end does not reproduce the germline sequence, and a read error may be involved. The chain employs TRBV29-1 and TRBJ1-2; no clear D gene. The germline CDR1 and CDR2 sequences are SQVTM and ANQGSEA. The CDR3 is made up of 13 amino acids. The CDR3: CSAETPSGDGYTF. The CDR3 DNA follows: TGCAGCGCTGAAACTCCCTCGGGTGATGGCTACACCTTC.

This clonotype was detected ten times or more. The rearrangement links TRBV28 to TRBJ1-2; D is unclear. CDR1 MDHEN and CDR2 SYDVKM come from the germline V gene. CDR3 length: 13 residues. V lost 6 bases and J lost 6, with 14 bases in between. The CDR3 coding sequence is TGTGCCAGCAGCCCGACGGTGAACCATGGCTACACCTTC. It is translated as CASSPTVNHGYTF.